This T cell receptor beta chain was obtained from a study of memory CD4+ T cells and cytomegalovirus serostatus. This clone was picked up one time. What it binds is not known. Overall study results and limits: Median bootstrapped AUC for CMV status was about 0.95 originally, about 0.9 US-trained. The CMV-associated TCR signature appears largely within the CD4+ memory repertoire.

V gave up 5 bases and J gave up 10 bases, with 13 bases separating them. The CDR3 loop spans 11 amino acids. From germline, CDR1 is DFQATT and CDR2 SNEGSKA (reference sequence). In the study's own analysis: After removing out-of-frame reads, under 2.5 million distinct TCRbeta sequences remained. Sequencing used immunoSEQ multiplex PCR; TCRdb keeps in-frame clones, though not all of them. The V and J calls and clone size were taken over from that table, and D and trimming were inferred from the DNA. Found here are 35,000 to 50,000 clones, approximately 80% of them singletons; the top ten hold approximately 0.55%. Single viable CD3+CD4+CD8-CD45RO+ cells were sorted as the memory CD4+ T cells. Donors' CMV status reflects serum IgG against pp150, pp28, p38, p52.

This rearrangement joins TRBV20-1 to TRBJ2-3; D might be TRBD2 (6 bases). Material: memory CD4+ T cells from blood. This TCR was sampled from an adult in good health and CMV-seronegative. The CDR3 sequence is CSARLGGAQYF. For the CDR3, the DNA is TGCAGTGCTCGCCTGGGGGGTGCGCAGTATTTT.